Shown below are 14 T cell receptor beta chains from a single sample sequenced in a study of shared clonotypes between healthy human individuals. Profiled with immunoSEQ multiplex PCR; TCRdb holds only in-frame clones, not every one. The sample holds roughly 640,000 clones; roughly 97% are singletons and the top ten take about 0.057%. Specimen: naive CD4+ T cells sorted from blood. Subset described: CD45RA+ positively selected. The receptor set was obtained from a woman in her 30s in good health.

This clone was detected once. The chain links TRBV2 to TRBJ2-7; 9 nucleotides match TRBD2. Germline V gene data show CDR1 as SNHLY and CDR2 as FYNNEI. Germline trimming cut 8 bases from V and 4 bases from J; bases unmatched to any gene: 12. The CDR3 sequence is 15 residues long. This chain's CDR3 is CASCLGREGPYEQYF. The CDR3 DNA reads TGTGCCAGCTGCTTAGGGCGGGAGGGCCCGTACGAGCAGTACTTC. The full variable domain, completed using reference TRBV2 and TRBJ2-7, is EPEVTQTPSHQVTQMGQEVILRCVPISNHLYFYWYRQILGQKVEFLVSFYNNEISEKSEIFDDQFSVERPDGSNFTLKIRSTKLEDSAMYFCASCLGREGPYEQYFGPGTRLTVT.

This chain joins TRBV19 and TRBJ1-2; D unclear. V gave up 2 bases and J gave up 6 bases, with 10 bases separating them. Germline V gene data show CDR1 as LNHDA and CDR2 as SQIVND (reference sequence). The CDR3 contains 13 residues. Here the CDR3 DNA reads TGTGCCAGTAGTATAACCCATTTAGATGGCTACACCTTC. Protein: CASSITHLDGYTF.

In the case of this clone: The same CDR3 is also encoded by other DNA sequences in this sample. The genes are TRBV18 and TRBJ2-7; no firm D call. Germline assignment: CDR1 KGHSH and CDR2 LQKENI. Trimming pared 0 bases from V and 3 bases from J, leaving 6 bases between. This CDR3 has 13 amino acids. The CDR3 DNA reads TGTGCCAGCTCACCACCAGGGAACTACGAGCAGTACTTC. It is translated as CASSPPGNYEQYF.

On this clone: This sample includes further DNA sequences coding for the same CDR3. This chain connects TRBV27 to TRBJ1-2; the match to TRBD1 covers 11 bases. Trimming took 4 bases from V and 8 from J; bases not matched to a gene: 6. Germline CDR1 reads MNHEY; CDR2 reads SMNVEV (reference sequence). This CDR3 has 14 residues. This chain's CDR3 is CASSSTGTGGGYTF. CDR3 sequence (DNA): TGTGCCAGCAGTTCGACGGGGACAGGGGGAGGCTACACCTTC.

The rearrangement uses TRBV12-5 and TRBJ2-4; TRBD2 is a possible D gene (6 bases). Germline-derived CDR1 and CDR2 are LGHNT and FRNRAP. V was cut by 7 bases and J by 1 base, with 17 bases left in between. This CDR3 spans 16 amino acids. As DNA, the CDR3 is TGTGCTAGTGACTTGTGGGACTCCCGGGCCAAAAACATTCAGTACTTC. Amino acid sequence: CASDLWDSRAKNIQYF.

CDR3 DNA: TGTGCTAGTGCCTTGACTAGTTTTGAGCAGTTCTTC. The encoded protein is CASALTSFEQFF. The chain employs TRBV12-5 and TRBJ2-1; D perhaps matches TRBD2 (6 bases). Germline loops: CDR1 LGHNT, CDR2 FRNRAP. The CDR3 contains 12 residues. V was clipped by 7 bases and J by 9 bases, with 13 bases between them.

The chain recombines TRBV28 with TRBJ1-3; possibly TRBD1 for D (6 bases). Germline V CDR1 and CDR2: MDHEN, SYDVKM. Trimming pared 6 bases from V and 8 bases from J, leaving 8 bases between. The CDR3 extends over 11 amino acids. The DNA of the CDR3 is TGTGCCAGCAGACAGGGCGACACCATATATTTT. Its translation is CASRQGDTIYF.

The chain carries TRBV30 and TRBJ1-2; 9 bases match TRBD1. The CDR3 runs 14 residues. J was trimmed by 6 bases and V by 1 base; bases with no gene match: 6. Germline V lookup: CDR1 GTSNPN, CDR2 SVGIG (reference sequence). CDR3 sequence reads: CAWSGRTGANGYTF. In DNA, the CDR3 is TGTGCCTGGAGTGGCCGGACAGGGGCAAATGGCTACACCTTC.

The J gene is TRBJ2-5, the V gene TRBV19; 9 bases map to TRBD1. CDR1 and CDR2 from the germline V gene are LNHDA and SQIVND (reference sequence). V was pared by 6 bases and J by 4 bases, with 6 bases of the junction left unmatched. The CDR3 is 14 residues long. DNA for the CDR3: TGTGCCAGTAGACGGGACAGGGAGCGAGAGACCCAGTACTTC. Translation: CASRRDRERETQYF.

CDR3 sequence (DNA): TGTGCCAGTGGGGGGGAGGGTCAGCCCCAGCATTTT. As protein: CASGGEGQPQHF. The rearrangement links TRBV19 to TRBJ1-5; TRBD1 might be the D (5 bases). This CDR3 has 12 residues. Germline CDR1 and CDR2: LNHDA and SQIVND (reference sequence). V lost 8 bases, J lost 6 bases, and 11 bases lay in between.

On this clone itself: The sample holds other DNA sequences that translate to the same CDR3. The chain employs TRBV28 and TRBJ1-1; D gene unclear. Germline lookup yields CDR1 MDHEN and CDR2 SYDVKM. V lost 2 bases to trimming and J lost 4 bases, with 5 bases between them. The CDR3 consists of 12 residues. The chain's CDR3 is CASSLRGTEAFF. The CDR3 coding sequence is TGTGCCAGCAGTTTAAGAGGCACTGAAGCTTTCTTT.

The rearrangement links TRBV15 to TRBJ2-7; 9 bases map to TRBD1. Looked up from germline, CDR1 is LNHNV and CDR2 is YYDKDF (reference sequence). The CDR3 runs to 15 residues. With 0 bases clipped from V and 3 bases from J, the junction kept 3 bases outside the gene matches. The chain's CDR3 is CATSREGTGIYEQYF. Here the CDR3 DNA reads TGTGCCACCAGCAGAGAAGGGACAGGGATCTACGAGCAGTACTTC.

This clone showed up just once. This sequence joins TRBV19 and TRBJ2-2; unclear D gene. CDR3 length: 14 residues. Germline CDR1 reads LNHDA; CDR2 reads SQIVND (reference sequence). V gave up 1 base and J gave up 1 base, with 4 bases separating them. The CDR3 DNA follows: TGTGCCAGTAGTATAGCTCGGAACACCGGGGAGCTGTTTTTT. It encodes CASSIARNTGELFF.

The J gene is TRBJ1-2, the V gene TRBV19; D remains ambiguous. In germline, CDR1 is LNHDA, CDR2 SQIVND (reference sequence). The CDR3 sequence is 14 residues long. V was shortened by 7 bases and J by 5 bases, with 17 bases between the two germline ends. The CDR3 DNA follows: TGTGCCAGTACCCCACGGATGGGCGAGTATGGCTACACCTTC. Protein product: CASTPRMGEYGYTF.